Below, 17 T cell receptor beta chains from the same sample are listed, as sequenced in a study of graft-versus-host responses after intestinal transplantation. Clones were sequenced by immunoSEQ multiplex PCR, and TCRdb holds only the in-frame ones, with some missing. The sample records roughly 99,000 clones, around 86% being singletons. This specimen was PBMCs, taken 255 days after intestinal transplant. These receptors originate from a human patient who received an intestinal transplant, so some T cells may come from the graft donor.

This clone was detected only a few times. This chain connects TRBV5-1 to TRBJ1-6; a possible D gene is TRBD1 (5 bases). V shed 6 bases and J shed 7 bases, with 20 bases lying between them. CDR3 length: 16 amino acids. Germline V CDR1 and CDR2: SGHRS, YFSETQ. CDR3 DNA sequence: TGCGCCAGCAAACAGGACACATTAGTGGGAAATTCACCCCTCCACTTT. Translated, it gives CASKQDTLVGNSPLHF.

This clone was seen once. J is TRBJ2-7 and V is TRBV19; D unresolved. The CDR3 covers 14 residues. Germline V lookup: CDR1 LNHDA, CDR2 SQIVND (reference sequence). With 5 bases removed from V and 0 bases from J, the gap between germline ends came to 11 bases. CDR3 in DNA: TGTGCCAGTAGTCCCCCTGGAAGCTCCTACGAGCAGTACTTC. Translated: CASSPPGSSYEQYF.

The gene calls are TRBV4-1 and TRBJ1-3, with no clear D. This CDR3 is 15 amino acids long. Germline V gives CDR1 MGHRA, CDR2 YSYEKL. Trimming shortened V by 4 bases and J by 0 bases, and 10 bases separated the two germline ends. In DNA, the CDR3 is TGCGCCAGCAGCCCCGCTTTTGACTCTGGAAACACCATATATTTT. This encodes CASSPAFDSGNTIYF.

This clone was observed a few times. The gene calls are TRBV19 and TRBJ2-7; tentatively, D is TRBD2 (6 bases). This CDR3 is 13 amino acids long. CDR1 LNHDA and CDR2 SQIVND come from the germline V gene (reference sequence). Trimming took off 6 bases at V and 5 bases at J, with 14 bases between the two ends. The CDR3 loop is CASSPFGGDEQYF. The CDR3 DNA reads TGTGCCAGTAGCCCATTCGGGGGAGACGAGCAGTACTTC.

The rearrangement uses TRBV6-6 and TRBJ2-7; 9 nucleotides align to TRBD1. Germline CDR1 and CDR2: MNHNY and SVGAGI (reference sequence). The CDR3 contains 15 residues. Trimming at V came to 6 bases and at J to 1 base, leaving 7 bases not matched to a gene. CDR3 in amino acids: CASSTRDRESYEQYF. The CDR3 DNA follows: TGTGCCAGCAGCACCCGGGACAGGGAGTCCTACGAGCAGTACTTC.

The chain has TRBV6-1 and TRBJ2-7; TRBD1 is a possible D gene (6 bases). This CDR3 has 12 residues. V lost 8 bases, J lost 6 bases, and 14 bases lay in between. Per germline, CDR1 MNHNS and CDR2 SASEGT. The DNA for the CDR3 is TGTGCCAGCTCCGGGACAAGGTTCGAGCAGTACTTC. This translates into CASSGTRFEQYF.

The genes are TRBV5-6 and TRBJ2-7; perhaps D is TRBD1 or TRBD2 (5 bases each). Looked up from germline, CDR1 is SGHDT and CDR2 is YYEEEE. The CDR3 totals 15 residues. V was trimmed by 3 bases and J by 3 bases, leaving 16 bases between them. CDR3 nucleotide sequence: TGTGCCAGCAGCTCGGGACCAGGGTTCGACTACGAGCAGTACGTC. Encoded protein: CASSSGPGFDYEQYV.

The gene calls are TRBV28 and TRBJ1-2, with 9 bases identical to TRBD1. Germline V gives CDR1 MDHEN, CDR2 SYDVKM. Trimming cost V 4 bases and J 4 bases; bases outside gene matches: 7. The CDR3 is made up of 15 amino acids. The CDR3 spells CASSSQGAVGYGYTF. The CDR3 DNA follows: TGTGCCAGCAGTTCACAGGGGGCTGTTGGCTATGGCTACACCTTC.

This clone has a single count. J is TRBJ1-1 and V is TRBV7-6; 7 bases line up with TRBD1. The ends lost 6 bases at V and 1 base at J; junction bases unmatched: 5. CDR3 length: 14 amino acids. Germline V lookup: CDR1 SGHVS, CDR2 FNYEAQ. CDR3 coding DNA: TGTGCCAGCAGGGAGGCAGGGGGGAACACTGAAGCTTTCTTT. Amino acids: CASREAGGNTEAFF.

The V and J genes are TRBV10-1 and TRBJ1-2, with D hard to call. V dropped 5 bases and J dropped 4 bases, with 23 bases sitting between them. The CDR3 length is 17 residues. Per the germline V gene, CDR1 is WNHNN and CDR2 is SYGVQD (reference sequence). The CDR3 bases are TGCGCCAGCAGTAAAGGGCAAAGATCGCGAAAGATCTATGGCTACACCTTC. Protein sequence: CASSKGQRSRKIYGYTF.

Here the CDR3 reads CASSLPLPGSAGANVLTF. The CDR3 DNA is TGTGCCAGCAGCTTACCCCTCCCGGGCTCGGCTGGGGCCAACGTCCTGACTTTC. V is TRBV7-9 and J is TRBJ2-6; D unclear. CDR1 is SEHNR and CDR2 is FQNEAQ in the germline V gene (reference sequence). Trimming removed 2 bases from V and 2 bases from J, with 16 bases in between. The CDR3 contains 18 residues.

The J gene is TRBJ2-1, the V gene TRBV5-4; D is unclear. V lost 4 bases and J lost 5, with 13 bases in between. This CDR3 has 14 amino acids. The germline gives CDR1 SGHNT, CDR2 YYREEE (reference sequence). Here the CDR3 reads CASSPVSPNNEQFF. CDR3 nucleotide sequence: TGTGCCAGCAGCCCGGTATCCCCCAACAATGAGCAGTTCTTC.

The chain employs TRBV18 and TRBJ1-4; 7 nucleotides match TRBD1. Germline V gene sequence: CDR1 KGHSH, CDR2 LQKENI. J lost 8 bases, V lost 2 bases, and 8 bases had no gene match. The CDR3 is made up of 15 amino acids. The CDR3 DNA follows: TGTGCCAGCTCACCATCGTGGGACAGTCAGGAAAAACTGTTTTTT. Protein: CASSPSWDSQEKLFF.

This clone was observed a few times. This chain joins TRBV28 and TRBJ1-6; D may be TRBD1 (5 bases). This CDR3 is 15 amino acids long. With 6 bases removed from V and 11 bases from J, the gap between germline ends came to 20 bases. The germline gives CDR1 MDHEN, CDR2 SYDVKM. CDR3 amino acids: CASRPIVGDAAPLHF. In nucleotides, the CDR3 is TGTGCCAGCAGGCCGATCGTGGGGGATGCGGCACCCCTCCACTTT.

This chain links TRBV20-1 with TRBJ1-5; D remains ambiguous. This CDR3 region has 11 residues. Germline CDR1 DFQATT, CDR2 SNEGSKA (reference sequence). The V end was cut by 2 bases, the J end by 9 bases, with 8 bases between. CDR3: CSARSVGPQHF. The CDR3, as DNA: TGCAGTGCTAGATCTGTGGGGCCCCAGCATTTT.

The CDR3 spells CASSLVGQGHNSPLHF. The CDR3 nucleotides are TGTGCCAGCAGTTTAGTCGGCCAGGGACATAATTCACCCCTCCACTTT. The genes are TRBV28 and TRBJ1-6, with a possible D match to TRBD1 (5 bases). The CDR3 length is 16 residues. With 2 bases removed from V and 5 bases from J, the gap between germline ends came to 13 bases. The germline gives CDR1 MDHEN, CDR2 SYDVKM.

The chain joins TRBV28 to TRBJ2-5, with D possibly being TRBD1 (6 bases). The ends were cut back, 5 bases at V and 7 bases at J, with 11 bases in the middle. The CDR3 consists of 12 residues. CDR1 and CDR2 (germline): MDHEN, SYDVKM. CDR3 nucleotides: TGTGCCAGCAGTGGGACAATTGGGACCCAGTACTTC. This gives the protein CASSGTIGTQYF.